The present entry profiles one T cell receptor beta chain with its context. Patients were diagnosed with urothelial carcinoma, either locally advanced or metastatic. The record originates from a study of PD-L1 blockade in urothelial cancer. This CDR3 has 14 residues. V shed 7 bases and J 2 bases; nucleotides not matched to a gene: 3. Looked up from germline, CDR1 is LNHDA and CDR2 is SQIVND (reference sequence). Clones were sequenced by immunoSEQ multiplex PCR, and TCRdb holds only the in-frame ones, with some missing. The sample carries approximately 110,000 clones, approximately 86% recorded once. The sequencing here drew on PBMCs, taken around atezolizumab (anti-PD-L1) treatment. The chain recombines TRBV19 with TRBJ2-1, with TRBD2 matching over 9 bases. This TCR came from a man aged 45-65 years with urothelial cancer. The DNA for the CDR3 is TGTGCCAGTAAGGGACTAGCCGCCTACAATGAGCAGTTCTTC. Translated: CASKGLAAYNEQFF.